This TCR beta chain comes out of a study of post-analysis software for immune sequencing data. Study details: There were relapsing-remitting, secondary progressive and progressive-relapsing multiple sclerosis among the disease courses included. Study-level findings and limits: Patients carried roughly five TRBV segments more frequently than controls did, and TRBV5-6, TRBV5-1 and TRBV20-1 were among them. Compared with controls, patients showed significantly lower normalized Chao1 diversity. Samples from a shared batch, those prepared together, strongly co-clustered by F measure.

Remarks on this clonotype: Its antigen is not identified.

Trimming left V 4 bases short and J 0 bases short, with 18 bases between. Germline CDR1 is MGHRA and CDR2 is YSYEKL. This CDR3 spans 17 amino acids. Prepared libraries of TCR beta cDNA carried unique molecular identifiers. TCRdb re-derived calls from the PCR reads in MiXCR, one entry per CDR3 protein. In the table there are approximately 350,000 distinct CDR3 sequences, roughly 38% of which are singletons. The source of this sequence is a girl aged 10 to 17 with multiple sclerosis. V gene TRBV4-1 combines with J gene TRBJ1-1, with D unresolved. The material sequenced was blood. In DNA form, the CDR3 reads TGCGCCAGCAGCCCCCGGGGTGCCCTAACCATGAACACTGAAGCTTTCTTT. This translates into CASSPRGALTMNTEAFF.